What follows are 10 T cell receptor beta chains derived from one specimen sequenced in a study of cytomegalovirus exposure and HLA in healthy donors. The PCR made use of 60 Vbeta and 13 Jbeta primers. Generated by immunoSEQ multiplex PCR, the TCRdb table keeps only in-frame clones and is missing some. The data contain under 150,000 clones, over 75% of them singletons. The sequenced sample consisted of PBMCs. Receptors were obtained from a woman aged 40 to 50 in good health and CMV-seropositive.

This clone is a singleton in its sample. This chain connects TRBV28 to TRBJ2-2, with TRBD2 matching over 7 bases. The germline V gene encodes CDR1 MDHEN and CDR2 SYDVKM. Germline trimming cut 8 bases from V and 1 base from J; bases unmatched to any gene: 10. CDR3 length: 16 residues. CDR3 sequence: CASVTVERGNTGELFF. CDR3 bases: TGTGCCAGCGTCACCGTGGAGCGGGGGAACACCGGGGAGCTGTTTTTT.

This chain uses TRBV2 with TRBJ1-5; possibly TRBD1 for D (5 bases). CDR1 is SNHLY, CDR2 FYNNEI, per germline. V was shortened by 8 bases and J by 0 bases, with 8 bases between the two germline ends. This CDR3 comprises 13 residues. In DNA, the CDR3 is TGTGCCAGCGCGGGGGGTAGCAATCAGCCCCAGCATTTT. Translated, it gives CASAGGSNQPQHF.

The J gene is TRBJ2-1, the V gene TRBV11-2; D is uncertain. This CDR3 is built from 12 residues. The germline gives CDR1 SGHAT, CDR2 FQNNGV. The V and J ends lost 1 base and 9 bases respectively, with 7 bases between them. CDR3 sequence reads: CASSLGSREQFF. The CDR3 region has the DNA TGTGCCAGCAGCTTAGGTTCCCGTGAGCAGTTCTTC.

The V call is TRBV2, the J call TRBJ2-7, with D perhaps TRBD2 (6 bases). Between the trimmed V and J ends, which lost 8 bases and 0 bases, there was a span of 17 bases. Germline lookup yields CDR1 SNHLY and CDR2 FYNNEI. The CDR3 runs 15 residues. CDR3 loop: CASDPGRGNSYEQYF. CDR3 DNA: TGTGCCAGCGATCCCGGGCGGGGAAACTCCTACGAGCAGTACTTC.

The chain carries TRBV18 and TRBJ1-6; D is unclear. The CDR3 runs 14 residues. Germline-derived CDR1 and CDR2 are KGHSH and LQKENI. Trimming removed 3 bases at V and 6 bases at J, with 9 bases between. CDR3 sequence: CASSPSAVNSPLHF. The CDR3, as DNA: TGTGCCAGCTCACCCTCCGCGGTTAATTCACCCCTCCACTTT.

The J gene is TRBJ2-7, the V gene TRBV6-1, with 9 nucleotides matching TRBD1. This CDR3 has 20 amino acids. The V and J ends lost 1 base and 3 bases, in that order; junction bases with no gene match: 19. Germline lookup yields CDR1 MNHNS and CDR2 SASEGT. In DNA, the CDR3 is TGTGCCAGCAGTGAAGAAGCAAGTTACAGGGGGCAGGGAGTTAACTACGAGCAGTACTTC. Translation gives CASSEEASYRGQGVNYEQYF.

The chain employs TRBV18 and TRBJ2-1; 7 bases agree with TRBD1. CDR3 length: 15 residues. The V gene end was trimmed by 2 bases and the J gene end by 4 bases; junction bases not matched to a gene: 5. The germline V gene encodes CDR1 KGHSH and CDR2 LQKENI. The CDR3 here is CASSPETGMYNEQFF. CDR3 DNA sequence: TGTGCCAGCTCACCAGAGACAGGGATGTACAATGAGCAGTTCTTC.

The rearrangement joins TRBV7-9 to TRBJ2-1; 13 bases fit TRBD2. The V gene's germline CDR1 is SEHNR and CDR2 FQNEAQ (reference sequence). The CDR3 has 16 amino acids. The trim removed 1 base at V and 8 bases at J, leaving 5 bases unmatched. CDR3 coding DNA: TGTGCCAGCAGCTTAGTGGGACTAGCGGGGTTAGATGAGCAGTTCTTC. Translation: CASSLVGLAGLDEQFF.

The V and J genes are TRBV25-1 and TRBJ2-7; 7 nucleotides match TRBD2. The CDR3 length is 15 residues. Germline loops: CDR1 MGHDK, CDR2 SYGVNS. With V trimmed by 4 bases and J by 4 bases, 10 bases remained unmatched. CDR3 sequence reads: CASSGLAVHRYEQYF. Here the CDR3 DNA reads TGTGCCAGCAGTGGGCTAGCGGTCCACCGGTACGAGCAGTACTTC.

The chain is built from TRBV12-5 and TRBJ2-2, with 7 nucleotides matching TRBD1. The CDR3 covers 15 residues. Germline lookup yields CDR1 LGHNT and CDR2 FRNRAP. V lost 0 bases, J lost 3 bases, and 1 base stayed unmatched. The CDR3 loop is CASGLVQGDTGELFF. DNA for the CDR3: TGTGCTAGTGGTTTGGTCCAGGGGGACACCGGGGAGCTGTTTTTT.